The source of this T cell receptor (beta chain) is a study of cytomegalovirus exposure and HLA in healthy donors. Researchers ran the PCR with 60 Vbeta and 13 Jbeta primers. The repertoire was sequenced with immunoSEQ multiplex PCR; TCRdb's copy has only in-frame clones and lacks some. The sample has fewer than 200,000 clones, 77% seen once. The sequence was obtained from a man in his thirties or forties in good health and CMV-seropositive. The specimen was PBMCs.

The CDR3 nucleotides read TGTGCCAGTAGTATAGCGCGGGGGGGCGATGAGACCCAGTACTTC. It yields the protein CASSIARGGDETQYF. The chain carries TRBV19 and TRBJ2-5, with TRBD2 matching 9 bases. Per the germline V gene, CDR1 is LNHDA and CDR2 is SQIVND (reference sequence). V lost 1 base, J lost 5 bases, and 5 bases stayed unmatched. The CDR3 spans 15 residues.